The 27 T cell receptor beta chains below come from one sample, sequenced in a study of cytomegalovirus exposure and HLA in healthy donors. Libraries were prepared by immunoSEQ multiplex PCR; TCRdb keeps only in-frame clonotypes and omits some of them. The sample yields 150,000 to 200,000 clones, 85% seen once. The sample comprised PBMCs. These receptors were taken from a man aged 18 to 29 in good health and CMV-seropositive.

J is TRBJ2-5 and V is TRBV28; TRBD2 aligns across 11 bases. This CDR3 has 17 amino acids. CDR1 and CDR2 from the germline V gene are MDHEN and SYDVKM. V dropped 6 bases and J dropped 5; count of bases not matched to a gene: 14. This CDR3 is CASSRLAGGHYSETQYF. CDR3 coding DNA: TGTGCCAGCAGCCGATTAGCGGGGGGGCATTATTCGGAGACCCAGTACTTC.

V and J are TRBV5-1 and TRBJ2-2, with TRBD1 as a possible D gene (6 bases). From germline, CDR1 is SGHRS and CDR2 YFSETQ. Trimming removed 4 bases from V and 0 bases from J, with 13 bases in between. The CDR3 has 16 amino acids. The CDR3 bases are TGCGCCAGCAGCCCAGGGACACTCGCGAACACCGGGGAGCTGTTTTTT. Its translation: CASSPGTLANTGELFF.

This clone has a single count. The chain joins TRBV10-1 to TRBJ2-1, with a possible D match to TRBD2 (7 bases). V was shortened by 3 bases and J by 3 bases, with 12 bases between the two germline ends. The germline V gene encodes CDR1 WNHNN and CDR2 SYGVQD (reference sequence). The CDR3 is 15 residues long. CDR3 loop: CASSEVGGDYNEQFF. DNA of the CDR3: TGCGCCAGCAGTGAAGTAGGGGGGGACTACAATGAGCAGTTCTTC.

The gene calls are TRBV6-1 and TRBJ1-4; 7 bases fit TRBD1. Germline V gene sequence: CDR1 MNHNS, CDR2 SASEGT. The CDR3 sequence is 13 residues long. V lost 6 bases to trimming and J lost 4 bases; unmatched junction nucleotides: 2. CDR3 nucleotides: TGTGCCAGCAGGGGGACAGTTAATGAAAAACTGTTTTTT. Protein: CASRGTVNEKLFF.

This clone came up a few times. The chain couples TRBV10-1 to TRBJ1-1, with D unresolved. The germline CDR1 and CDR2 sequences are WNHNN and SYGVQD (reference sequence). The germline V and J ends were trimmed by 0 bases and 1 base, with 9 bases remaining between them. The CDR3 contains 15 residues. CDR3 amino acids: CASSESGAGNTEAFF. CDR3 nucleotides: TGCGCCAGCAGTGAGTCGGGAGCAGGGAACACTGAAGCTTTCTTT.

The J gene is TRBJ1-3, the V gene TRBV28; 7 bases agree with TRBD1. The J segment lost 0 bases and the V segment lost 5 bases, leaving 4 bases of the junction unmatched. The length of the CDR3 is 15 residues. Germline-derived CDR1 and CDR2 are MDHEN and SYDVKM. CDR3 sequence (DNA): TGTGCCAGCAGTCCGACAGGGAGCTCTGGAAACACCATATATTTT. It is translated as CASSPTGSSGNTIYF.

This chain joins TRBV10-2 and TRBJ2-7, with 8 bases matching TRBD1. CDR1 and CDR2 (germline): WSHSY, SAAADI. With 6 bases clipped from V and 5 bases from J, the junction kept 9 bases outside the gene matches. This CDR3 has 14 amino acids. The CDR3 DNA reads TGCGCCAGCAGCGAATACGGACAGGGTCACGAGCAGTACTTC. It encodes CASSEYGQGHEQYF.

This clone appeared a few times. Other nucleotide sequences in the sample specify the same CDR3. The chain links TRBV7-9 to TRBJ2-7, with D unresolved. CDR1 and CDR2 from the germline V gene are SEHNR and FQNEAQ (reference sequence). With 2 bases removed from V and 2 bases from J, the gap between germline ends came to 4 bases. This CDR3 has 12 amino acids. Written as DNA, the CDR3 is TGTGCCAGCAGCTTACAGGCCTACGAGCAGTACTTC. Amino acids: CASSLQAYEQYF.

This chain joins TRBV28 and TRBJ1-5; D possibly corresponds to TRBD1 (5 bases). CDR3 size: 16 residues. The V gene's germline CDR1 is MDHEN and CDR2 SYDVKM. Between the trimmed V and J ends, which lost 5 bases and 1 base, there was a span of 15 bases. Here the CDR3 DNA reads TGTGCCAGCAGTCACGGCGGGGGGTTAAGCAATCAGCCCCAGCATTTT. Translated: CASSHGGGLSNQPQHF. Full variable domain (rest looked up from reference TRBV28 and TRBJ1-5): DVKVTQSSRYLVKRTGEKVFLECVQDMDHENMFWYRQDPGLGLRLIYFSYDVKMKEKGDIPEGYSVSREKKERFSLILESASTNQTSMYLCASSHGGGLSNQPQHFGDGTRLSIL.

This chain joins TRBV27 and TRBJ2-7, with D possibly TRBD2 on 7 matching bases. V shed 2 bases and J shed 1 base, with 9 bases lying between them. In germline, CDR1 is MNHEY, CDR2 SMNVEV (reference sequence). The CDR3 is 14 residues long. CDR3 amino acids: CASSLSGTSYEQYF. In DNA form, the CDR3 reads TGTGCCAGCAGTTTAAGCGGGACATCCTACGAGCAGTACTTC.

The chain couples TRBV7-9 to TRBJ1-2; maybe TRBD1 (6 bases). The CDR3 length is 12 residues. CDR1 SEHNR and CDR2 FQNEAQ come from the germline V gene (reference sequence). Between the trimmed V and J ends, which lost 5 bases and 9 bases, there was a span of 13 bases. Here the CDR3 DNA reads TGTGCCAGCAGCCCGGGACAAAGGCGCTACACCTTC. It translates to CASSPGQRRYTF.

This clone was observed once. V gene TRBV4-2 combines with J gene TRBJ2-7, with 7 bases matching TRBD2. Germline V gene data show CDR1 as LGHNA and CDR2 as YNFKEQ. Germline trimming cut 0 bases from V and 2 bases from J; bases unmatched to any gene: 7. The CDR3 covers 16 residues. The CDR3 DNA reads TGTGCCAGCAGCCAAGATCCCTCTAGCGGCCCCTACGAGCAGTACTTC. Amino acid sequence: CASSQDPSSGPYEQYF.

As regards this clone: Compared with germline, one end of the junction differs, possibly owing to a read error. The rearrangement uses TRBV6-5 and TRBJ1-1; maybe TRBD1 (6 bases). The CDR3 spans 15 residues. Looked up from germline, CDR1 is MNHEY and CDR2 is SVGAGI. CDR3 loop: CASGENFRGNTKAFF. CDR3 bases: TGTGCCAGCGGGGAGAACTTCAGGGGCAACACTAAAGCTTTCTTT.

This chain connects TRBV6-6 to TRBJ1-2; D call uncertain. Germline-derived CDR1 and CDR2 are MNHNY and SVGAGI (reference sequence). The CDR3 covers 14 residues. Trimming took 0 bases from V and 4 from J, leaving 9 bases between them. The CDR3 DNA reads as TGTGCCAGCAGTTACTCCGGAGGGCTCTATGGCTACACCTTC. Translating it yields CASSYSGGLYGYTF.

The chain carries TRBV28 and TRBJ2-7; TRBD1 might be the D (5 bases). Per germline, CDR1 MDHEN and CDR2 SYDVKM. This CDR3 spans 15 amino acids. V lost 2 bases, J lost 1 base, and 12 bases lay in between. The CDR3 DNA reads as TGTGCCAGCAGTTTAATGGCAGGGCCTTCCTACGAGCAGTACTTC. Residues: CASSLMAGPSYEQYF.

This clone came up a few times. This rearrangement joins TRBV19 to TRBJ1-5; 8 positions match TRBD1. The germline V gene has CDR1 LNHDA and CDR2 SQIVND (reference sequence). Germline trimming cut 6 bases from V and 4 bases from J; bases unmatched to any gene: 8. This CDR3 comprises 15 residues. In DNA form, the CDR3 reads TGTGCCAGTAGCCCTAAGGACAGGGCTAATCAGCCCCAGCATTTT. It translates to CASSPKDRANQPQHF. Drawing the rest from reference TRBV19 and TRBJ1-5, the complete variable domain is DGGITQSPKYLFRKEGQNVTLSCEQNLNHDAMYWYRQDPGQGLRLIYYSQIVNDFQKGDIAEGYSVSREKKESFPLTVTSAQKNPTAFYLCASSPKDRANQPQHFGDGTRLSIL.

This rearrangement joins TRBV6-1 to TRBJ1-1; possibly TRBD1 for D (6 bases). Germline CDR1 and CDR2: MNHNS and SASEGT. The CDR3 consists of 14 residues. With 6 bases removed from V and 1 base from J, the gap between germline ends came to 12 bases. The CDR3 loop reads CASSEQGANTEAFF. As DNA, the CDR3 is TGTGCCAGCAGCGAACAGGGTGCGAACACTGAAGCTTTCTTT.

This clone showed up just once. The gene calls are TRBV10-2 and TRBJ2-2, with unresolved D. The germline gives CDR1 WSHSY, CDR2 SAAADI. This CDR3 spans 12 amino acids. With 6 bases removed from V and 0 bases from J, the gap between germline ends came to 2 bases. The DNA of the CDR3 is TGCGCCAGCAGCACGAACACCGGGGAGCTGTTTTTT. It encodes CASSTNTGELFF.

The V and J genes are TRBV10-1 and TRBJ2-1, with D maybe TRBD2 (5 bases). Germline loops: CDR1 WNHNN, CDR2 SYGVQD (reference sequence). V lost 3 bases, J lost 3 bases, and 15 bases lay in between. The CDR3 is 16 amino acids. The CDR3 nucleotides are TGCGCCAGCAGTGACCCGTTCAAGGGAGACTACAATGAGCAGTTCTTC. The encoded protein is CASSDPFKGDYNEQFF.

The genes are TRBV15 and TRBJ2-3; 9 bases fit TRBD2. The CDR3 has 16 residues. Germline values: CDR1 LNHNV, CDR2 YYDKDF (reference sequence). V was clipped by 0 bases and J by 6 bases; unmatched bases: 7. The CDR3 spells CATSRDRGGAFDTQYF. For the CDR3, the DNA is TGTGCCACCAGCAGAGACCGCGGGGGGGCCTTTGATACGCAGTATTTT.

This rearrangement joins TRBV19 to TRBJ1-6; no definite D call. V gave up 7 bases and J gave up 7 bases, with 17 bases separating them. Germline V gives CDR1 LNHDA, CDR2 SQIVND (reference sequence). The CDR3 is 15 amino acids. In DNA, the CDR3 is TGTGCCAGTAACCCGGGAAGGGTGAGGAATTCACCCCTCCACTTT. This sequence encodes CASNPGRVRNSPLHF.

This clone was seen a single time. The rearrangement links TRBV2 to TRBJ2-1; D gene uncertain. V lost 10 bases, J lost 1 base, and 20 bases lay in between. This CDR3 has 16 residues. CDR1 is SNHLY, CDR2 FYNNEI, per germline. The DNA of the CDR3 is TGTGCCACCGTCCCTCCCTCCGGAGATTCCTACAATGAGCAGTTCTTC. It translates to CATVPPSGDSYNEQFF.

The CDR3 DNA is TGCGCCAGCAGCCTCTCCCAAGAGACCCAGTACTTC. It yields the protein CASSLSQETQYF. The rearrangement joins TRBV5-1 to TRBJ2-5; D not certain. CDR1 SGHRS and CDR2 YFSETQ come from the germline V gene. The CDR3 covers 12 residues. V was cut by 4 bases and J by 1 base, with 5 bases left in between.

This clone appeared a single time. The chain links TRBV18 to TRBJ2-3; 8 nucleotides match TRBD1. The J segment lost 4 bases and the V segment lost 3 bases, leaving 6 bases of the junction unmatched. Germline V gene sequence: CDR1 KGHSH, CDR2 LQKENI. The CDR3 consists of 15 residues. This CDR3 reads CASSPTGGRSDTQYF. The CDR3 DNA reads TGTGCCAGCTCACCTACAGGGGGTAGGTCAGATACGCAGTATTTT.

The chain recombines TRBV28 with TRBJ1-4; tentatively, D is TRBD1 (5 bases). Trimming took 5 bases from V and 10 from J, leaving 11 bases between them. The germline CDR1 and CDR2 sequences are MDHEN and SYDVKM. This CDR3 comprises 12 residues. CDR3 in amino acids: CASSLGGGKLFF. The CDR3 DNA reads TGTGCCAGCAGTCTGGGGGGAGGAAAACTGTTTTTT.

The V and J genes are TRBV7-9 and TRBJ2-5; D possibly corresponds to TRBD2 (5 bases). V lost 5 bases and J lost 3, with 10 bases in between. Germline V lookup: CDR1 SEHNR, CDR2 FQNEAQ (reference sequence). CDR3 length: 13 amino acids. CDR3 bases: TGTGCCAGCAGCGCTAGCTGGGAAGAGACCCAGTACTTC. Protein product: CASSASWEETQYF.

The V and J genes are TRBV5-4 and TRBJ1-1, with D unclear. The CDR3 is 13 residues long. Trimming cost V 8 bases and J 0 bases, with 11 bases left between them. Germline V gene lookup returns CDR1 SGHNT and CDR2 YYREEE (reference sequence). The CDR3 nucleotides are TGTGCCAGTACACGGGGATTGAACACTGAAGCTTTCTTT. Protein sequence: CASTRGLNTEAFF. Drawing the rest from reference TRBV5-4 and TRBJ1-1, the complete variable domain is ETGVTQSPTHLIKTRGQQVTLRCSSQSGHNTVSWYQQALGQGPQFIFQYYREEENGRGNFPPRFSGLQFPNYSSELNVNALELDDSALYLCASTRGLNTEAFFGQGTRLTVV.